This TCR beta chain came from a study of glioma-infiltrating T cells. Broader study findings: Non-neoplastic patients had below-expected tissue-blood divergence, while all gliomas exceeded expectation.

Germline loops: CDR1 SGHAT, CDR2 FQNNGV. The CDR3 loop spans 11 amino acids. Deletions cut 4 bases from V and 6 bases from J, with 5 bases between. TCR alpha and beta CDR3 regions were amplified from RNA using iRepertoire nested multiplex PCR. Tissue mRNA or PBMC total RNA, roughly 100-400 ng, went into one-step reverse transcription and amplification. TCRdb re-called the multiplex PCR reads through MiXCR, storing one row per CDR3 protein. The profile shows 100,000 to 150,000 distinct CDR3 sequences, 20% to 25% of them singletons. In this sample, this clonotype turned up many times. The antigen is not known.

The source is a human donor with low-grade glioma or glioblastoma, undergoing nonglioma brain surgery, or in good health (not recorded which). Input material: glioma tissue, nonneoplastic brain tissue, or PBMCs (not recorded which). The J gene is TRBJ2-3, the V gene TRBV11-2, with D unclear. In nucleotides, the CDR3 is TGTGCCAGCAGCTATGGGGATACGCAGTATTTT. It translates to CASSYGDTQYF.